The 26 T cell receptor beta chains listed next were all sequenced from one sample in a study of shared clonotypes between healthy human individuals. The assay was immunoSEQ multiplex PCR, and TCRdb's table has in-frame clones only and misses some. The sample carries a few million clones, around nine tenths recorded once. Material: naive CD4+ T cells sorted from blood. The subset here: CD45RA+ positively selected. Receptors originate from a man between 18 and 35 years old in good health.

This clone was picked up a small number of times. The rearrangement uses TRBV25-1 and TRBJ1-1; 7 nucleotides agree with TRBD1. Per germline, CDR1 MGHDK and CDR2 SYGVNS. Trimming took 6 bases from V and 1 from J; bases not matched to a gene: 5. This CDR3 contains 14 residues. This CDR3 is CASRDRQGNTEAFF. CDR3 bases: TGTGCCAGCAGGGACAGACAGGGGAACACTGAAGCTTTCTTT.

This clone is a singleton in its sample. The chain recombines TRBV6-6 with TRBJ2-1, with 10 bases matching TRBD2. The CDR3 sequence is 14 residues long. V dropped 2 bases and J dropped 7; count of bases not matched to a gene: 2. The V gene's germline CDR1 is MNHNY and CDR2 SVGAGI (reference sequence). The CDR3 DNA sequence: TGTGCCAGCAGTTACGGACTAGCGGCGAATGAGCAGTTCTTC. It specifies CASSYGLAANEQFF.

This chain links TRBV2 with TRBJ2-3, with 7 bases fitting TRBD2. This CDR3 contains 16 residues. The germline CDR1 and CDR2 sequences are SNHLY and FYNNEI. V gave up 4 bases and J gave up 1 base; unmatched junction bases: 8. The chain's CDR3 is CASSAAGTTRTDTQYF. The CDR3 DNA is TGTGCCAGCAGTGCAGCCGGGACTACCCGCACAGATACGCAGTATTTT.

A few counts support this clone. The J gene is TRBJ1-1, the V gene TRBV20-1, with unresolved D. The length of the CDR3 is 11 residues. Germline assignment: CDR1 DFQATT and CDR2 SNEGSKA (reference sequence). CDR3 protein: CRGSRNTEAFF. For the CDR3, the DNA is TGCAGAGGAAGTCGAAACACTGAAGCTTTCTTT.

The CDR3 nucleotides are TGTGCCAGCTCACCACCCGGGACAGGGTCGCTCCACTTT. Encoded protein: CASSPPGTGSLHF. The V gene is TRBV18, the J gene TRBJ1-6; 9 nucleotides align to TRBD1. Looked up from germline, CDR1 is KGHSH and CDR2 is LQKENI. V was clipped by 0 bases and J by 16 bases; unmatched bases: 4. The CDR3 spans 13 residues.

This clone was detected only once. Other DNA sequences of this sample code for an identical CDR3. The V gene is TRBV11-2, the J gene TRBJ2-7; 8 bases align to TRBD1. This CDR3 has 15 residues. Trimming took 5 bases from V and 0 from J; bases not matched to a gene: 6. CDR1 and CDR2 from the germline V gene are SGHAT and FQNNGV. CDR3 coding DNA: TGTGCCAGCAGCCTCGGACAGGGAGACTCCTACGAGCAGTACTTC. This sequence encodes CASSLGQGDSYEQYF.

About this clone itself: Different DNA sequences within this sample yield the same CDR3. The chain carries TRBV28 and TRBJ1-2, with TRBD1 as a possible D gene (5 bases). Germline CDR1 is MDHEN and CDR2 is SYDVKM. The CDR3 has 15 amino acids. Trimming removed 6 bases from V and 0 bases from J, with 14 bases in between. Written as DNA, the CDR3 is TGTGCCAGCAGCAGCCCGGGCAGGGCTAACTATGGCTACACCTTC. Translation: CASSSPGRANYGYTF.

As DNA, the CDR3 is TGTGCCAGCAGCTTGGCCATGGAGCGGGGGGGCCAGGAGACCCAGTACTTC. It specifies CASSLAMERGGQETQYF. This chain joins TRBV5-4 and TRBJ2-5; 10 positions match TRBD2. Germline V gene data show CDR1 as SGHNT and CDR2 as YYREEE (reference sequence). V lost 0 bases to trimming and J lost 5 bases; unmatched junction nucleotides: 10. There are 17 residues in the CDR3.

The V call is TRBV5-1, the J call TRBJ2-1; D is unclear. The germline gives CDR1 SGHRS, CDR2 YFSETQ. The CDR3 totals 14 residues. V gave up 5 bases and J gave up 0 bases, with 9 bases separating them. CDR3 region: CASSGVSSYNEQFF. The CDR3 nucleotides are TGCGCCAGCAGTGGGGTCAGCTCCTACAATGAGCAGTTCTTC. Full variable domain (remainder filled in from reference TRBV5-1 and TRBJ2-1): KAGVTQTPRYLIKTRGQQVTLSCSPISGHRSVSWYQQTPGQGLQFLFEYFSETQRNKGNFPGRFSGRQFSNSRSEMNVSTLELGDSALYLCASSGVSSYNEQFFGPGTRLTVL.

With regard to this clone: Other DNA sequences in the sample encode the same CDR3. V is TRBV19 and J is TRBJ2-7, with a tentative D call TRBD1 (5 bases). The CDR3 length is 13 residues. V was clipped by 3 bases and J by 0 bases, with 6 bases between them. CDR1 is LNHDA, CDR2 SQIVND, per germline (reference sequence). CDR3 amino acids: CASSIQGSYEQYF. As DNA, the CDR3 is TGTGCCAGTAGTATCCAGGGCTCCTACGAGCAGTACTTC. Filled out from reference TRBV19 and TRBJ2-7, the complete variable domain reads DGGITQSPKYLFRKEGQNVTLSCEQNLNHDAMYWYRQDPGQGLRLIYYSQIVNDFQKGDIAEGYSVSREKKESFPLTVTSAQKNPTAFYLCASSIQGSYEQYFGPGTRLTVT.

The genes are TRBV6-6 and TRBJ2-1; D may match TRBD1 or TRBD2 (5 bases each). Germline V lookup: CDR1 MNHNY, CDR2 SVGAGI (reference sequence). This CDR3 has 14 amino acids. V was clipped by 6 bases and J by 4 bases, with 13 bases between them. The CDR3 reads CASRWGNWYNEQFF. CDR3 bases: TGTGCCAGCAGGTGGGGGAACTGGTACAATGAGCAGTTCTTC.

The chain couples TRBV19 to TRBJ2-1; D is perhaps TRBD2 (7 bases). There are 14 residues in the CDR3. Germline V gene sequence: CDR1 LNHDA, CDR2 SQIVND (reference sequence). V shed 6 bases and J shed 7 bases, with 16 bases lying between them. This CDR3 is CASSGGPFLNEQFF. DNA of the CDR3: TGTGCCAGTAGCGGGGGGCCGTTTCTTAATGAGCAGTTCTTC. The full variable domain, completed using reference TRBV19 and TRBJ2-1, is DGGITQSPKYLFRKEGQNVTLSCEQNLNHDAMYWYRQDPGQGLRLIYYSQIVNDFQKGDIAEGYSVSREKKESFPLTVTSAQKNPTAFYLCASSGGPFLNEQFFGPGTRLTVL.

The genes are TRBV2 and TRBJ1-2; 12 nucleotides match TRBD1. The CDR3 consists of 16 residues. The trim removed 9 bases at V and 7 bases at J, leaving 15 bases unmatched. Germline CDR1 SNHLY, CDR2 FYNNEI. The CDR3 DNA sequence: TGTGCCAGGAGGGACAGGGGGCTCCTCGGGTTGGGTGGCTACACCTTC. This sequence encodes CARRDRGLLGLGGYTF.

V and J are TRBV15 and TRBJ2-7; 7 bases align to TRBD2. The CDR3 runs to 15 residues. The J segment lost 1 base and the V segment lost 1 base, leaving 4 bases of the junction unmatched. Germline CDR1 and CDR2: LNHNV and YYDKDF (reference sequence). The CDR3 sequence: CATSRGGGGSYEQYF. The CDR3 nucleotides are TGTGCCACCAGCAGAGGTGGGGGAGGGTCCTACGAGCAGTACTTC.

The chain has TRBV11-3 and TRBJ2-7; 7 nucleotides align to TRBD1. V lost 4 bases and J lost 10; bases outside the gene matches: 10. The CDR3 has 13 residues. Germline assignment: CDR1 SGHNT and CDR2 YENEEA. CDR3 protein: CASSSTLGQAQYF. The CDR3 DNA reads TGTGCCAGCAGCTCTACCCTCGGACAGGCTCAGTACTTC.

This chain connects TRBV6-5 to TRBJ2-1; 9 nucleotides line up with TRBD2. Germline V CDR1 and CDR2: MNHEY, SVGAGI. The CDR3 has 14 amino acids. Trimming cost V 10 bases and J 6 bases; bases outside gene matches: 10. CDR3: CATRSSGGLNEQFF. CDR3 sequence (DNA): TGTGCCACCCGGAGCAGCGGGGGGCTCAATGAGCAGTTCTTC.

The genes are TRBV11-3 and TRBJ1-1; 7 positions agree with TRBD1. This CDR3 is 15 amino acids long. V lost 1 base and J lost 0; bases outside the gene matches: 2. Germline-derived CDR1 and CDR2 are SGHNT and YENEEA. This CDR3 reads CASSLGGQLNTEAFF. The CDR3 DNA reads TGTGCCAGCAGCTTAGGGGGACAGCTGAACACTGAAGCTTTCTTT.

The chain recombines TRBV6-5 with TRBJ2-6; the D is unclear. Per germline, CDR1 MNHEY and CDR2 SVGAGI. Trimming removed 4 bases from V and 9 bases from J, with 19 bases in between. The CDR3 runs 16 residues. DNA for the CDR3: TGTGCCAGCAGTTCATCCCGGGCCCCCACTCGCAACGTCCTGACTTTC. Translating it yields CASSSSRAPTRNVLTF.

J is TRBJ2-5 and V is TRBV9; weak D call: TRBD2 (6 bases). Germline CDR1 is SGDLS and CDR2 is YYNGEE. The length of the CDR3 is 17 residues. Trimming removed 3 bases from V and 3 bases from J, with 21 bases in between. The CDR3 bases are TGTGCCAGCAGCGCATCAAGGGGCGGGCGGAGGGAAGAGACCCAGTACTTC. Its translation is CASSASRGGRREETQYF.

The chain carries TRBV19 and TRBJ1-1, with D possibly matching TRBD1 (5 bases). V lost 9 bases to trimming and J lost 6 bases, with 20 bases between them. In germline, CDR1 is LNHDA, CDR2 SQIVND (reference sequence). The CDR3 contains 14 residues. The CDR3 sequence: CASSVGGLSAEAFF. The CDR3 DNA reads TGTGCCAGCTCGGTGGGGGGTTTAAGCGCTGAAGCTTTCTTT.

The chain is built from TRBV30 and TRBJ1-5; 9 nucleotides agree with TRBD1. V gave up 3 bases and J gave up 0 bases; unmatched junction bases: 3. In germline, CDR1 is GTSNPN, CDR2 SVGIG (reference sequence). The CDR3 covers 15 residues. CDR3 in amino acids: CAWREQGASNQPQHF. CDR3 in DNA: TGTGCCTGGAGGGAACAGGGGGCTAGCAATCAGCCCCAGCATTTT.

This chain connects TRBV5-1 to TRBJ2-1, with TRBD2 identical over 8 bases. V lost 3 bases, J lost 6 bases, and 8 bases stayed unmatched. The germline gives CDR1 SGHRS, CDR2 YFSETQ. The CDR3 spans 15 residues. CDR3: CASSWGTRGINEQFF. CDR3 bases: TGCGCCAGCAGCTGGGGGACTAGAGGTATCAATGAGCAGTTCTTC.

The V and J genes are TRBV6-5 and TRBJ2-5; TRBD2 matches at 7 bases. The J call could be wrong; TRBJ2-7 is a better fit for the DNA end. Germline V gene sequence: CDR1 MNHEY, CDR2 SVGAGI. This CDR3 comprises 14 residues. CDR3 DNA: TGTGCCAGCAGGTTAGCGGGTCTTTCCTACGAGCAGTACTTC. It is translated as CASRLAGLSYEQYF.

On this clone: The sample holds other DNA sequences that translate to the same CDR3. The CDR3 is CASSISGVNTEAFF. DNA for the CDR3: TGTGCCAGTAGTATATCGGGGGTGAACACTGAAGCTTTCTTT. The chain combines TRBV19 with TRBJ1-1; weak D call: TRBD1 (5 bases). V lost 2 bases and J 0 bases, leaving 7 bases between the germline ends. The CDR3 is made up of 14 amino acids. Germline values: CDR1 LNHDA, CDR2 SQIVND (reference sequence). Filled out from reference TRBV19 and TRBJ1-1, the complete variable domain reads DGGITQSPKYLFRKEGQNVTLSCEQNLNHDAMYWYRQDPGQGLRLIYYSQIVNDFQKGDIAEGYSVSREKKESFPLTVTSAQKNPTAFYLCASSISGVNTEAFFGQGTRLTVV.

Remarks on this clone: Other DNA sequences in this sample translate to the same CDR3. This rearrangement joins TRBV18 to TRBJ2-3; D unresolved. CDR1 and CDR2 from the germline V gene are KGHSH and LQKENI. The CDR3 has 15 amino acids. Trimming removed 3 bases at V and 0 bases at J, with 10 bases between. The CDR3 DNA sequence: TGTGCCAGCTCACCTCCGGTCCTGAGCACAGATACGCAGTATTTT. Its protein is CASSPPVLSTDTQYF.

Only a few counts were recorded for this clone. The V gene is TRBV19, the J gene TRBJ2-4, with 9 bases that match TRBD1. V was pared by 4 bases and J by 8 bases, with 3 bases of the junction left unmatched. The CDR3 totals 13 residues. Germline V lookup: CDR1 LNHDA, CDR2 SQIVND (reference sequence). The CDR3 sequence is CASSKRDRDIQYF. DNA for the CDR3: TGTGCCAGTAGTAAGAGGGACAGGGACATTCAGTACTTC.